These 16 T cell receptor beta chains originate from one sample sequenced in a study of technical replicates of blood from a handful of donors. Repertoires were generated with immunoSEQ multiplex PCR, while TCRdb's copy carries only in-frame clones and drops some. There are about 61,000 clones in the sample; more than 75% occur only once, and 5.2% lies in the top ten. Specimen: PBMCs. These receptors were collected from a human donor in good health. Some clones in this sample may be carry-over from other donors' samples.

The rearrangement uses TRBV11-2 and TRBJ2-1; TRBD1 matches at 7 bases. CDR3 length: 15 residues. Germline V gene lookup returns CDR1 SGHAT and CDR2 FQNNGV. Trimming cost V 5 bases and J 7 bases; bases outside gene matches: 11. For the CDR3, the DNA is TGTGCCAGCAGCCCTACAGGGGTCTGGCGGAATGAGCAGTTCTTC. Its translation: CASSPTGVWRNEQFF.

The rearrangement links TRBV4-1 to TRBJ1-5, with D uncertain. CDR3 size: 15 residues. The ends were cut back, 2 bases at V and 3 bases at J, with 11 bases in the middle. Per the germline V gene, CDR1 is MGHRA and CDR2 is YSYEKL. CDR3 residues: CASSQLTGFNQPQHF. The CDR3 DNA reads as TGCGCCAGCAGCCAACTTACGGGATTCAATCAGCCCCAGCATTTT.

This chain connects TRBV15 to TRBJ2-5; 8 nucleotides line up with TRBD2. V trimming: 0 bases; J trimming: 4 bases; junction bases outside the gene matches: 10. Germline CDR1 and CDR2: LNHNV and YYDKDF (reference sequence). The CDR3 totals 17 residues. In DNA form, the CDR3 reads TGTGCCACCAGCAGAGATTCGGCCGGGACTAGTCCAGAGACCCAGTACTTC. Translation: CATSRDSAGTSPETQYF.

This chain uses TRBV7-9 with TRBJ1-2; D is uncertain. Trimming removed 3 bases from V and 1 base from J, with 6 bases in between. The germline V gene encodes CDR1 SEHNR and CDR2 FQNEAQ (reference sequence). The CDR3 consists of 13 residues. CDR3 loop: CASSFEYNYGYTF. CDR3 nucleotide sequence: TGTGCCAGCAGCTTCGAGTATAACTATGGCTACACCTTC.

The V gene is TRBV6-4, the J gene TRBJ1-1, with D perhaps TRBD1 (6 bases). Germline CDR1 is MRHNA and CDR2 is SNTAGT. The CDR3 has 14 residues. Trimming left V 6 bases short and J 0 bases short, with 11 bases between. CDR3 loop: CASRGTYLNTEAFF. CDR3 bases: TGTGCCAGCAGAGGGACATACTTGAACACTGAAGCTTTCTTT.

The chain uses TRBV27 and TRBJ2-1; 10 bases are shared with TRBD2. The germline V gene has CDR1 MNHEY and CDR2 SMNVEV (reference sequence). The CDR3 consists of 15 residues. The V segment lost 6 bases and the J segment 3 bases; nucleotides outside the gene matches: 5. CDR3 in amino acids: CASSLLAGVYNEQFF. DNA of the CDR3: TGTGCCAGCAGCCTCCTAGCGGGAGTCTACAATGAGCAGTTCTTC.

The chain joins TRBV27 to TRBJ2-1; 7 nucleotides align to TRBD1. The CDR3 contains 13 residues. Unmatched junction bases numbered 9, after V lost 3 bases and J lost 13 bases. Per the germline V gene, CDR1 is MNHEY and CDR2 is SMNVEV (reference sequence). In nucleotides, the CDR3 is TGTGCCAGCAGTTTGTTATCGGGACAGATACAGTTCTTC. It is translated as CASSLLSGQIQFF.

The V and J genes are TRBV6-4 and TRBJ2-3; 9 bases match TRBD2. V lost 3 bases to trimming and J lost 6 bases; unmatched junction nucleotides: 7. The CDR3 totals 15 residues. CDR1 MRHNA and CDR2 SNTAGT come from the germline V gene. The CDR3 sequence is CASSESSGGGDTQYF. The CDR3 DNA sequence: TGTGCCAGCAGTGAGAGTAGCGGGGGCGGTGATACGCAGTATTTT.

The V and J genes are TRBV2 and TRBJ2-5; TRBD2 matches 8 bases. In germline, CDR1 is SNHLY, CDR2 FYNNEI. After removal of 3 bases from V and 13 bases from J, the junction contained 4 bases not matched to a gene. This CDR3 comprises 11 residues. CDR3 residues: CASSDAGGRYF. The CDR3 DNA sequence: TGTGCCAGCAGTGACGCGGGGGGCCGGTACTTC.

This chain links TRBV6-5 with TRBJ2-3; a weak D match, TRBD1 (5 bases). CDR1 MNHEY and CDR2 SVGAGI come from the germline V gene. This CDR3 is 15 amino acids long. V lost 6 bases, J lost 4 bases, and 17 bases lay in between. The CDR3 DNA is TGTGCCAGCAGACTCGGCGCAGGGCGGTCAGATACGCAGTATTTT. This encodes CASRLGAGRSDTQYF.

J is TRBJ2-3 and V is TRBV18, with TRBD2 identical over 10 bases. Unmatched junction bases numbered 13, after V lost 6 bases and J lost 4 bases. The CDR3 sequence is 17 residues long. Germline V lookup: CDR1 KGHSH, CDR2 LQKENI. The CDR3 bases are TGTGCCAGCTCGAGCGTCGGGCTAGCGGGAGTTGCAGATACGCAGTATTTT. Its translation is CASSSVGLAGVADTQYF. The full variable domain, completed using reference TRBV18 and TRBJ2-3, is NAGVMQNPRHLVRRRGQEARLRCSPMKGHSHVYWYRQLPEEGLKFMVYLQKENIIDESGMPKERFSAEFPKEGPSILRIQQVVRGDSAAYFCASSSVGLAGVADTQYFGPGTRLTVL.

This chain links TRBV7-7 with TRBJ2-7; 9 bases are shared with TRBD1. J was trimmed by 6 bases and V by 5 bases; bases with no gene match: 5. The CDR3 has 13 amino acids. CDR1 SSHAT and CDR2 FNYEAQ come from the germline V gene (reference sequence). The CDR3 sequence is CASSPGQGTEQYF. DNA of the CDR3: TGTGCCAGCAGCCCGGGACAGGGTACCGAGCAGTACTTC.

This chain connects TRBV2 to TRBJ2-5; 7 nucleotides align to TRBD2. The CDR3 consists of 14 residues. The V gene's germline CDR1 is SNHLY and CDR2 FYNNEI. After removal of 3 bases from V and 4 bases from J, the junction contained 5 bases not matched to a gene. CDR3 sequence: CASSELAVRETQYF. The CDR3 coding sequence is TGTGCCAGCAGTGAGCTAGCGGTTCGAGAGACCCAGTACTTC.

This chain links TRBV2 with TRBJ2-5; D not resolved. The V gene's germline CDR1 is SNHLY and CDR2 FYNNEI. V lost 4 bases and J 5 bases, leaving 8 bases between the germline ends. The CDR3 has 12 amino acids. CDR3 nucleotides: TGTGCCAGCAGTGGGCAGTGGGAGACCCAGTACTTC. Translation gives CASSGQWETQYF.

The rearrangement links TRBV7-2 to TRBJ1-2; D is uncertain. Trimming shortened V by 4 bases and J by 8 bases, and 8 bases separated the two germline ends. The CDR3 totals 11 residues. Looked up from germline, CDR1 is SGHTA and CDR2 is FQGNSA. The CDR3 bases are TGTGCCAGCAGCTCCCGTGGCGGCTACACCTTC. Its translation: CASSSRGGYTF.

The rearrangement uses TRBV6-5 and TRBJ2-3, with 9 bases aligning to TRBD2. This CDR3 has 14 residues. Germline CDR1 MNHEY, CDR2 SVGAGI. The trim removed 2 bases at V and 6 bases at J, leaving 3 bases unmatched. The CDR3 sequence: CASSYRLAGDTQYF. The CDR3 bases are TGTGCCAGCAGTTACCGGCTAGCGGGGGATACGCAGTATTTT.